Here is one TCR beta chain with its context. Primers used in a second PCR of about 6 to 11 cycles were a sample-barcoded 5' primer and a J-beta primer mix. Each CDR3 protein gets one entry after TCRdb re-called the 5' RACE reads with MiXCR. The sample shows almost 1 million distinct CDR3 sequences, approximately 50% of them seen only once. CDR3 length: 14 amino acids. Germline V CDR1 and CDR2: LGHDT, YNNKEL (reference sequence). Trimming stripped 1 base from V and 5 bases from J, with 11 bases between. This sample was taken from a study of blood T cells in healthy people across ages. The specimen was blood. The chain is built from TRBV3-1 and TRBJ2-5; D tentatively fits TRBD1 or TRBD2 (5 bases each). The source of this sequence is a woman aged 55-70 years in good health. DNA for the CDR3: TGTGCCAGCAGCCAAGGAGGGGTACGGGAGACCCAGTACTTC. It encodes CASSQGGVRETQYF.